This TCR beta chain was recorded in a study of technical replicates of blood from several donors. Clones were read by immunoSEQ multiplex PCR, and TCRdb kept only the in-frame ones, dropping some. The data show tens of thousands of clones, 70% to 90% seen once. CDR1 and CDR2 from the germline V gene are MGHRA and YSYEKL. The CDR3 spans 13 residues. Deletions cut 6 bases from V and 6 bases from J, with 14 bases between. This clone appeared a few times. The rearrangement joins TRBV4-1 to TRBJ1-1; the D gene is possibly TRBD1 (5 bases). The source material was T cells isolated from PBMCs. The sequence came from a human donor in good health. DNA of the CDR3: TGCGCCAGCAGTCATCAGGGAAGACCTGAAGCTTTCTTT. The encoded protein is CASSHQGRPEAFF.